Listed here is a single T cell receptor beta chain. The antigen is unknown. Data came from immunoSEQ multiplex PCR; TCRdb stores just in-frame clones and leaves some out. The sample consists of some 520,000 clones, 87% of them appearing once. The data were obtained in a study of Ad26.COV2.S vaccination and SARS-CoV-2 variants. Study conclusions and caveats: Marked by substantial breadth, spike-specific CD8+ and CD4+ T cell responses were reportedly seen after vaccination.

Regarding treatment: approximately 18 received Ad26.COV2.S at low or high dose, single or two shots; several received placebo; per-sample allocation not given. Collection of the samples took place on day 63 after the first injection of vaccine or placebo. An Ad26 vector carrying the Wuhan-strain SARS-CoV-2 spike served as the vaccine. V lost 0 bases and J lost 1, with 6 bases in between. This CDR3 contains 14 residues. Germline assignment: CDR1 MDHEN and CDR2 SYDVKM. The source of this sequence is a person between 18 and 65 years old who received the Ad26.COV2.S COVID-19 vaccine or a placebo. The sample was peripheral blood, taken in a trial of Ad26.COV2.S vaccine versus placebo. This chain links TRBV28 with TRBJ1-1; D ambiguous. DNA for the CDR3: TGTGCCAGCAGTTTATGGCCGAAGAACACTGAAGCTTTCTTT. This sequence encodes CASSLWPKNTEAFF.